Sequencing of this T cell receptor beta chain was carried out in a study of T cells in localized non-small cell lung cancer (dated by TCRdb to 2018 to 2021). Study-level background: The study analyzed T cell repertoires of hundreds of early-stage NSCLC patients, comparing tumors and uninvolved tumor-adjacent lungs. Of the NSCLC patients, around 140 were male and approximately 97 were female, and the mean age was about 69 years. The cohort comprised 200 to 300 treatment-naïve NSCLC patients with resected, localized lung tumors.

TCR beta CDR3 regions were sequenced from DNA using the immunoSEQ Assay. The published analysis was carried out like this. To compute T cell density, TCR beta template counts were normalized to usable DNA, which was estimated by amplifying housekeeping genes. Richness was estimated with the preseqR package, extrapolating to 400,000 templates for PBMC samples and 120,000 templates for tissue samples. Clonality was defined by subtracting Pielou's evenness from one. To identify tissue-enriched TCRs, differential abundance testing was run on productive amino-acid clonotypes with a minimum total count of 5 and an alpha of 0.1. The Jaccard Index and the Morisita Overlap Index were used to measure how much the repertoires overlapped between compartments. GLIPH grouped TCR beta CDR3s together with public tetramer-defined viral CDR3s, and a viral motif had to include at least three viral sequences and also show V-gene enrichment. TCRdb carries this immuneACCESS record with in-frame sequences only. Its versions omit some clonotypes, under half of them owing to an unresolved V gene in the studies checked, with the rest unexplained. The V and J calls and clone size are taken from that table; D and trimming were inferred from the DNA. Within this sample are over 15,000 clones, with around 87% of them counted one time only. Jointly, the top ten make up 25% to 30% of the sample.

The investigation overall reported the following: Uninvolved tumor-adjacent lung showed the highest T cell clonality, higher than tumor, which suggests more focused antigenic responses in the uninvolved tumor-adjacent lung. Higher T cell density in blood was associated with longer overall survival, whereas higher clonality in adjacent lung was associated with shorter survival. A median of roughly 60 of the top 100 tumor clones were detected in paired uninvolved adjacent lung, and 28 of these tumor clones were also found among the top 100 clones of the paired uninvolved adjacent lung. Because multi-region tumor sequencing was not performed, intratumor heterogeneity could not be ruled out. Since the design was exploratory, TCR variables were selected using unadjusted p-values with no false-discovery rate correction.

As regards this clone: Its binding antigen is unknown. The junction departs from germline at one end; a sequencing error may be responsible.

At diagnosis, tumor, uninvolved tumor-adjacent lung and peripheral blood were collected and then preserved as a mix of FFPE and fresh-frozen material. For TCR repertoire profiling, blood samples were analyzed as peripheral blood mononuclear cells. Counted from cysteine to phenylalanine, this CDR3 has 15 amino acids. CDR3 DNA only is kept here, 45 bases in frame from base 1. CDR1 MGHRA and CDR2 YSYEKL are derived from the germline V gene. The TCR was taken from a male donor at least 60 years old with stage II lung adenocarcinoma. The input for sequencing was peripheral blood mononuclear cells, taken before any cancer treatment. The sequence links TRBV4-1 to TRBJ2-7, and perhaps TRBD1 as D gene, on 5 matching bases. The CDR3 protein is CAGSQDLAGIYEQYF. The DNA sequence is TGCGCCGGCAGCCAAGATTTGGCAGGGATCTACGAGCAGTACTTC.